These 20 T cell receptor beta chains share one sample of origin, sequenced in a study of cytomegalovirus exposure and HLA in healthy donors. Vbeta (60) and Jbeta (13) primers were used in the PCR. Assay: immunoSEQ multiplex PCR; the TCRdb copy retains only in-frame clones and omits some. Found here are 30,000 to 45,000 clones; the top ten clones hold approximately 10%. The sequenced sample consisted of PBMCs. The origin of the receptors is a man aged 35-49 years in good health and CMV-seropositive.

The chain joins TRBV4-3 to TRBJ2-1; 7 nucleotides agree with TRBD2. CDR1 LGHNA and CDR2 YSLEER come from the germline V gene. Losses at the gene ends were 3 bases for V and 4 bases for J; bases not matched to a gene: 9. CDR3 length equals 16 residues. CDR3 nucleotides: TGCGCCAGCAGCCAGGTGGCTAGCGGAATTTACAATGAGCAGTTCTTC. Residues: CASSQVASGIYNEQFF.

CDR3 sequence (DNA): TGTGCCTGGACGGGGGCTGGAAACACCATATATTTT. Protein sequence: CAWTGAGNTIYF. The gene calls are TRBV30 and TRBJ1-3, with D maybe TRBD1 (5 bases). This CDR3 is built from 12 residues. CDR1 and CDR2 from the germline V gene are GTSNPN and SVGIG (reference sequence). The V gene lost 4 bases and the J gene lost 2 bases, with 6 bases spanning the gap.

The chain employs TRBV15 and TRBJ2-4; D unclear. There are 13 residues in the CDR3. Germline-derived CDR1 and CDR2 are LNHNV and YYDKDF (reference sequence). Trimming removed 6 bases from V and 5 bases from J, with 11 bases in between. DNA for the CDR3: TGTGCCACCAGGCGCCATCCTCAAAACATTCAGTACTTC. Encoded protein: CATRRHPQNIQYF. Full variable domain (rest looked up from reference TRBV15 and TRBJ2-4): DAMVIQNPRYQVTQFGKPVTLSCSQTLNHNVMYWYQQKSSQAPKLLFHYYDKDFNNEADTPDNFQSRRPNTSFCFLDIRSPGLGDTAMYLCATRRHPQNIQYFGAGTRLSVL.

This sequence joins TRBV19 and TRBJ2-1; tentatively, D is TRBD2 (5 bases). This CDR3 is built from 14 residues. V dropped 7 bases and J dropped 7 bases, with 17 bases sitting between them. Germline CDR1 and CDR2: LNHDA and SQIVND (reference sequence). CDR3: CASTYFEGNNEQFF. For the CDR3, the DNA is TGTGCCAGTACTTATTTCGAGGGTAATAATGAGCAGTTCTTC.

The chain couples TRBV9 to TRBJ2-2, with TRBD2 matching 10 bases. The CDR3 is made up of 17 amino acids. Germline V gene sequence: CDR1 SGDLS, CDR2 YYNGEE. Losses at the gene ends were 0 bases for V and 3 bases for J; bases not matched to a gene: 5. DNA for the CDR3: TGTGCCAGCAGCGTAGGGCTAGCGGGAGTTCACACCGGGGAGCTGTTTTTT. This sequence encodes CASSVGLAGVHTGELFF.

The genes are TRBV27 and TRBJ2-2; 9 bases align to TRBD2. With 3 bases clipped from V and 7 bases from J, the junction kept 6 bases outside the gene matches. CDR3 length equals 15 residues. Germline lookup yields CDR1 MNHEY and CDR2 SMNVEV (reference sequence). CDR3 region: CASSLASGMSGELFF. Here the CDR3 DNA reads TGTGCCAGCAGTTTGGCTAGCGGGATGAGCGGGGAGCTGTTTTTT.

The chain combines TRBV10-3 with TRBJ2-3, with TRBD2 matching over 8 bases. This CDR3 region has 19 residues. Per germline, CDR1 ENHRY and CDR2 SYGVKD. Losses at the gene ends were 2 bases for V and 1 base for J; bases not matched to a gene: 14. The CDR3 here is CAISELLGETSACTDTQYF. The CDR3 DNA follows: TGTGCCATCAGTGAGCTCCTCGGGGAGACTAGCGCATGCACAGATACGCAGTATTTT.

This chain joins TRBV6-1 and TRBJ2-1; weak D call: TRBD1 (6 bases). Trimming removed 6 bases from V and 3 bases from J, with 9 bases in between. Germline V CDR1 and CDR2: MNHNS, SASEGT. The CDR3 has 13 residues. The CDR3 DNA reads as TGTGCCAGCAGAAGGACAGTCTACAATGAGCAGTTCTTC. It specifies CASRRTVYNEQFF.

The rearrangement joins TRBV11-1 to TRBJ2-1, with 9 bases aligning to TRBD2. Germline V CDR1 and CDR2: SGHAT, FQDESV (reference sequence). V lost 5 bases to trimming and J lost 9 bases; unmatched junction nucleotides: 14. The CDR3 has 16 amino acids. CDR3 coding DNA: TGTGCCAGCAGCCCCCGGGGGGTAGCGGGAGCAGTTGAGCAGTTCTTC. It codes for CASSPRGVAGAVEQFF.

The V and J genes are TRBV19 and TRBJ1-1; TRBD1 matches 8 bases. CDR1 is LNHDA and CDR2 is SQIVND in the germline V gene (reference sequence). The CDR3 contains 11 residues. The junction had 3 bases not matched to a gene; V was cut back by 4 bases and J by 11 bases. The CDR3 DNA reads TGTGCCAGTAGTACGACAGGGGATGCTTTCTTT. This codes for CASSTTGDAFF.

The chain links TRBV4-2 to TRBJ1-3, with 7 bases lining up with TRBD1. This CDR3 has 16 amino acids. J lost 0 bases, V lost 3 bases, and 5 bases had no gene match. The germline V gene has CDR1 LGHNA and CDR2 YNFKEQ. The CDR3 spells CASSHDRDSSGNTIYF. The DNA of the CDR3 is TGTGCCAGCAGCCACGACAGGGATAGCTCTGGAAACACCATATATTTT.

The gene calls are TRBV7-9 and TRBJ1-4, with a possible D match to TRBD1 (5 bases). CDR3 length equals 16 residues. Trimming pared 3 bases from V and 8 bases from J, leaving 19 bases between. Germline CDR1 reads SEHNR; CDR2 reads FQNEAQ (reference sequence). The CDR3 sequence is CASSLSGSLTDEKLFF. In DNA, the CDR3 is TGTGCCAGCAGCTTGAGTGGTTCGTTGACAGACGAAAAACTGTTTTTT.

The chain is built from TRBV27 and TRBJ2-7; 12 positions match TRBD2. V lost 6 bases, J lost 0 bases, and 9 bases stayed unmatched. The CDR3 has 17 amino acids. Germline CDR1 reads MNHEY; CDR2 reads SMNVEV (reference sequence). The CDR3 DNA reads TGTGCCAGCAGCCTAGCGGGAGGGCCCGGGCCCTCCTACGAGCAGTACTTC. Its translation: CASSLAGGPGPSYEQYF.

This chain connects TRBV4-3 to TRBJ2-1, with 8 bases aligning to TRBD2. CDR3 length: 15 amino acids. The V and J ends lost 1 base and 8 bases, in that order; junction bases with no gene match: 7. Per germline, CDR1 LGHNA and CDR2 YSLEER. In nucleotides, the CDR3 is TGCGCCAGCAGCCAAGTAGCGGGGCCGTTCGATGAGCAGTTCTTC. It encodes CASSQVAGPFDEQFF.

V usage is TRBV13 and J usage is TRBJ2-3; 9 nucleotides match TRBD1. This CDR3 spans 16 amino acids. Unmatched junction bases numbered 6, after V lost 5 bases and J lost 0 bases. The V gene's germline CDR1 is PRHDT and CDR2 FYEKMQ (reference sequence). The CDR3 DNA sequence: TGTGCCAGCAGCGAAGCCGGGACAGGGAGCACAGATACGCAGTATTTT. This codes for CASSEAGTGSTDTQYF.

V is TRBV25-1 and J is TRBJ1-1; D gene ambiguous. The V gene lost 4 bases and the J gene lost 0 bases, with 9 bases spanning the gap. This CDR3 has 14 residues. Looked up from germline, CDR1 is MGHDK and CDR2 is SYGVNS. CDR3 coding DNA: TGTGCCAGCAGTGGGAGTTTCATGAACACTGAAGCTTTCTTT. This codes for CASSGSFMNTEAFF.

The chain employs TRBV29-1 and TRBJ1-1; D may be TRBD1 (5 bases). Per the germline V gene, CDR1 is SQVTM and CDR2 is ANQGSEA. V lost 8 bases and J lost 1, with 8 bases in between. CDR3 length equals 11 residues. The CDR3 spells CSSGQNTEAFF. CDR3 bases: TGCAGCTCAGGACAGAACACTGAAGCTTTCTTT.

As DNA, the CDR3 is TGTGCCAGCAGTGGAGACAGGATATTCTACAATGAGCAGTTCTTC. This sequence encodes CASSGDRIFYNEQFF. This sequence joins TRBV6-1 and TRBJ2-1; possible D gene TRBD1, 6 bases. V dropped 4 bases and J dropped 3 bases, with 13 bases sitting between them. The CDR3 totals 15 residues. The germline V gene encodes CDR1 MNHNS and CDR2 SASEGT.

CDR3 DNA: TGCAGCGTTGAAGATCGGGGACAGGGGATCCCCTACGAGCAGTACTTC. It specifies CSVEDRGQGIPYEQYF. The gene calls are TRBV29-1 and TRBJ2-7; TRBD1 aligns across 10 bases. This CDR3 has 16 amino acids. V gave up 0 bases and J gave up 2 bases; unmatched junction bases: 7. Germline V CDR1 and CDR2: SQVTM, ANQGSEA.

The rearrangement links TRBV5-1 to TRBJ2-3, with a tentative D call TRBD2 (6 bases). V shed 1 base and J shed 4 bases, with 13 bases lying between them. The CDR3 runs 15 residues. Germline assignment: CDR1 SGHRS and CDR2 YFSETQ. The CDR3, as DNA: TGCGCCAGCAGCTTGCCGGGAGAAGGGGCAGATACGCAGTATTTT. Its translation is CASSLPGEGADTQYF.